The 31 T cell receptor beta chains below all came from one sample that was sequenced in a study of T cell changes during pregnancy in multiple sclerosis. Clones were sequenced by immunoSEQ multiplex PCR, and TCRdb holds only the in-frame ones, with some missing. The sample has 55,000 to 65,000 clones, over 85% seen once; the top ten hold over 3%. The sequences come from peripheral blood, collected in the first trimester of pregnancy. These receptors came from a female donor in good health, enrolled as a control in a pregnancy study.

The CDR3 DNA follows: TGTGCCAGCAGTTACTCGATAGCGGGGATCTATGGCTACACCTTC. Translation: CASSYSIAGIYGYTF. This chain joins TRBV6-6 and TRBJ1-2; D not resolved. With 0 bases removed from V and 4 bases from J, the gap between germline ends came to 12 bases. Germline CDR1 reads MNHNY; CDR2 reads SVGAGI (reference sequence). The CDR3 spans 15 residues.

The CDR3 loop reads CSVGAGKETLAFF. The CDR3 DNA follows: TGCAGCGTTGGAGCAGGGAAAGAGACTTTGGCTTTCTTT. The chain has TRBV29-1 and TRBJ1-1; weak D call: TRBD1 (5 bases). CDR3 length: 13 residues. Trimming removed 4 bases from V and 11 bases from J, with 20 bases in between. CDR1 and CDR2 (germline): SQVTM, ANQGSEA.

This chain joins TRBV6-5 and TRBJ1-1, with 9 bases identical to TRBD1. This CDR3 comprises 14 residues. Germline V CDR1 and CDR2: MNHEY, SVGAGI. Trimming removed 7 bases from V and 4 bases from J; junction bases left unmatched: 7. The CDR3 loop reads CASIRDRASTEAFF. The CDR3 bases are TGTGCCAGCATCCGGGACAGGGCCTCCACTGAAGCTTTCTTT.

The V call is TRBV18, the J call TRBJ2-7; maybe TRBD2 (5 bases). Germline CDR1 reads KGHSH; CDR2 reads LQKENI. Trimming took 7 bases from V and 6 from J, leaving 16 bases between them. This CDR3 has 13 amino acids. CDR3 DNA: TGTGCCAGCTTAGAGGGCTCAGAACGCGAGCAGTACTTC. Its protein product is CASLEGSEREQYF.

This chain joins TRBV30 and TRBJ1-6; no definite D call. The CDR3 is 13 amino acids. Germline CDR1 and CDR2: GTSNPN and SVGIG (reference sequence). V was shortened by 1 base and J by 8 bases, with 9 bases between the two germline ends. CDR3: CAWSASLDSPLHF. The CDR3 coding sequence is TGTGCCTGGAGTGCGTCACTCGATTCACCCCTCCACTTT. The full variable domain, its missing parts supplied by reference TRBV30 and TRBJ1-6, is SQTIHQWPATLVQPVGSPLSLECTVEGTSNPNLYWYRQAAGRGLQLLFYSVGIGQISSEVPQNLSASRPQDRQFILSSKKLLLSDSGFYLCAWSASLDSPLHFGNGTRLTVT.

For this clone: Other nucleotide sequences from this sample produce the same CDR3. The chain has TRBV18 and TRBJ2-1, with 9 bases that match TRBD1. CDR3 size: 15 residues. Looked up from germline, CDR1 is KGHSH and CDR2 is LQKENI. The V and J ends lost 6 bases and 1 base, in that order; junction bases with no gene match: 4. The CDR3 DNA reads TGTGCCAGCTCTCCGGGACAGGGATCCTACAATGAGCAGTTCTTC. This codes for CASSPGQGSYNEQFF.

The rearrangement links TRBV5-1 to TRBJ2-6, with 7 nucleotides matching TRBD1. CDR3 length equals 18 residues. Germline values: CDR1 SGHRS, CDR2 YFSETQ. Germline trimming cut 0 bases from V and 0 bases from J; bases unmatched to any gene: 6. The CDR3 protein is CASSLGPGGSSGANVLTF. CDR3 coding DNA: TGCGCCAGCAGCTTGGGACCAGGGGGTAGCTCTGGGGCCAACGTCCTGACTTTC. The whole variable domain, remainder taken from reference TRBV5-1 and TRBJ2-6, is KAGVTQTPRYLIKTRGQQVTLSCSPISGHRSVSWYQQTPGQGLQFLFEYFSETQRNKGNFPGRFSGRQFSNSRSEMNVSTLELGDSALYLCASSLGPGGSSGANVLTFGAGSRLTVL.

The CDR3 reads CATSPWGAGANVLTF. In DNA form, the CDR3 reads TGTGCCACCAGCCCATGGGGGGCTGGGGCCAACGTCCTGACTTTC. The chain has TRBV15 and TRBJ2-6; tentative D call: TRBD2 (6 bases). Trimming took off 5 bases at V and 2 bases at J, with 10 bases between the two ends. CDR3 length: 15 residues. Germline loops: CDR1 LNHNV, CDR2 YYDKDF (reference sequence).

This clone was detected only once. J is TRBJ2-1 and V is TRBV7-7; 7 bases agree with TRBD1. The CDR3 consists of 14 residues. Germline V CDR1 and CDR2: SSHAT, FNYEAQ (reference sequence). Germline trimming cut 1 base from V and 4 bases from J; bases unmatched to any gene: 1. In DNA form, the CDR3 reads TGTGCCAGCAGCTTAGGGACAGGTTACAATGAGCAGTTCTTC. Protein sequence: CASSLGTGYNEQFF.

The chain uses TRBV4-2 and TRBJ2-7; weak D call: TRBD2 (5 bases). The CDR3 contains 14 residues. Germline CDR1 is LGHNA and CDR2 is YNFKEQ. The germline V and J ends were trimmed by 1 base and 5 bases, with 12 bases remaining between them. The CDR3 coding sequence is TGTGCCAGCAGCCAAGTCCGGACTCCCCACGAGCAGTACTTC. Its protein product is CASSQVRTPHEQYF.

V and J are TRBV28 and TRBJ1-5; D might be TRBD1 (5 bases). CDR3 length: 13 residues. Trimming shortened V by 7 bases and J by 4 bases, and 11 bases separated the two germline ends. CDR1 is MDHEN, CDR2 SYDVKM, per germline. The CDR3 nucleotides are TGTGCCAGCACCTTGTCAGGGAATCAGCCCCAGCATTTT. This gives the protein CASTLSGNQPQHF.

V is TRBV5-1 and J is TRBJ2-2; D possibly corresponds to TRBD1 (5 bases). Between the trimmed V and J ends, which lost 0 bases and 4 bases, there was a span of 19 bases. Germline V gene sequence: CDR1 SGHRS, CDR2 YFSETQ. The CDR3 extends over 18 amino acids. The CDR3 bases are TGCGCCAGCAGCTTGGGGGCCTGGGCAGGGTGGAGCACCGGGGAGCTGTTTTTT. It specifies CASSLGAWAGWSTGELFF. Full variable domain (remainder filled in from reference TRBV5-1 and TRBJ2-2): KAGVTQTPRYLIKTRGQQVTLSCSPISGHRSVSWYQQTPGQGLQFLFEYFSETQRNKGNFPGRFSGRQFSNSRSEMNVSTLELGDSALYLCASSLGAWAGWSTGELFFGEGSRLTVL.

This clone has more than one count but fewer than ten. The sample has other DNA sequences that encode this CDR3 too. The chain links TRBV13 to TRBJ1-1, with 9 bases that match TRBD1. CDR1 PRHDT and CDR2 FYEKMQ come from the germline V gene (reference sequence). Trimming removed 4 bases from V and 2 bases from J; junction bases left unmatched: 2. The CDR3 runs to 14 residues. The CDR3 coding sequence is TGTGCCAGCAGCTCGGGACAGGGAAACACTGAAGCTTTCTTT. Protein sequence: CASSSGQGNTEAFF.

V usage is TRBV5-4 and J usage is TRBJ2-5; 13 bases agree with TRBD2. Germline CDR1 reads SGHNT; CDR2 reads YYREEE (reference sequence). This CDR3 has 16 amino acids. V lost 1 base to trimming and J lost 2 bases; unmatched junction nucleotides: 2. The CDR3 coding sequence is TGTGCCAGCAGCTTGTTGGGACTAGCGGGGCAAGAGACCCAGTACTTC. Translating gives CASSLLGLAGQETQYF. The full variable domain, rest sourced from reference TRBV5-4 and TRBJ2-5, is ETGVTQSPTHLIKTRGQQVTLRCSSQSGHNTVSWYQQALGQGPQFIFQYYREEENGRGNFPPRFSGLQFPNYSSELNVNALELDDSALYLCASSLLGLAGQETQYFGPGTRLLVL.

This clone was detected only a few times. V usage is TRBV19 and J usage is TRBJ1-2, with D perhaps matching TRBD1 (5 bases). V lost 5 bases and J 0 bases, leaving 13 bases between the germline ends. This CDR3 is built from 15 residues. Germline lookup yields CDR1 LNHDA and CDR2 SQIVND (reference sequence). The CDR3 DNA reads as TGTGCCAGTAGTTTCCGACAGAACTCTAACTATGGCTACACCTTC. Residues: CASSFRQNSNYGYTF. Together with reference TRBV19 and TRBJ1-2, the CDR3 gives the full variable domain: DGGITQSPKYLFRKEGQNVTLSCEQNLNHDAMYWYRQDPGQGLRLIYYSQIVNDFQKGDIAEGYSVSREKKESFPLTVTSAQKNPTAFYLCASSFRQNSNYGYTFGSGTRLTVV.

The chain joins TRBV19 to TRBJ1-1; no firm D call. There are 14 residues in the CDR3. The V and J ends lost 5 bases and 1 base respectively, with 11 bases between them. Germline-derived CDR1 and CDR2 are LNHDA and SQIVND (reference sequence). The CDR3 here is CASSWGRGNTEAFF. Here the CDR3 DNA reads TGTGCCAGTAGTTGGGGTCGGGGGAACACTGAAGCTTTCTTT.

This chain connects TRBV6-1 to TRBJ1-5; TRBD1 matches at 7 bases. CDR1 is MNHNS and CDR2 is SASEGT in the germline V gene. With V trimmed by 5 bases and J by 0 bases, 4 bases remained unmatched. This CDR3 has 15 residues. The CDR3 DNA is TGTGCCAGCAGTTTTACAGGGGTTAGCAATCAGCCCCAGCATTTT. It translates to CASSFTGVSNQPQHF.

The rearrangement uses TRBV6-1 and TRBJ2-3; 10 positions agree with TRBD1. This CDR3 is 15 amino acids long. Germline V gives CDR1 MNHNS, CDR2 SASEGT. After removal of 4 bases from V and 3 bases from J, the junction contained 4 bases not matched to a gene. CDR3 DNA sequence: TGTGCCAGCAGTGGGACAGGGGGAAGGACAGATACGCAGTATTTT. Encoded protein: CASSGTGGRTDTQYF.

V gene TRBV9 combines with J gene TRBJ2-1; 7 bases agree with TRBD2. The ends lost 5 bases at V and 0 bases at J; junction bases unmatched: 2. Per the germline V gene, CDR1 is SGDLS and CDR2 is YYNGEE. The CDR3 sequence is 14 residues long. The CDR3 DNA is TGTGCCAGCAGAGGCGGGAGCTCCTACAATGAGCAGTTCTTC. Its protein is CASRGGSSYNEQFF.

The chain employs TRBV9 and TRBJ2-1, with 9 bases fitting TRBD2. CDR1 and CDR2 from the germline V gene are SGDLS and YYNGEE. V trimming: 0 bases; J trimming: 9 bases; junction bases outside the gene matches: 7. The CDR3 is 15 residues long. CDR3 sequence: CASSVGGGGASEQFF. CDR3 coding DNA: TGTGCCAGCAGCGTAGGCGGCGGGGGGGCCAGTGAGCAGTTCTTC.

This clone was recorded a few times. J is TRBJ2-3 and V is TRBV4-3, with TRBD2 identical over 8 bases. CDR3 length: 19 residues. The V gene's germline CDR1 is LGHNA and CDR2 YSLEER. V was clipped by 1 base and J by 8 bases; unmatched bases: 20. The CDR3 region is CASSQVPGGGLPFRGTQYF. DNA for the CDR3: TGCGCCAGCAGCCAAGTTCCGGGGGGGGGACTTCCATTCCGCGGTACGCAGTATTTT.

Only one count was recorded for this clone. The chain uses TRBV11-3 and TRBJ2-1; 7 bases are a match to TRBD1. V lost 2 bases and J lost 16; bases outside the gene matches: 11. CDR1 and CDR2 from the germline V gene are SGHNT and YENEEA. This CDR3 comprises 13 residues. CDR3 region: CASSLSPRQGYFF. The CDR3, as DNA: TGTGCCAGCAGCTTAAGTCCGAGACAGGGCTACTTCTTC.

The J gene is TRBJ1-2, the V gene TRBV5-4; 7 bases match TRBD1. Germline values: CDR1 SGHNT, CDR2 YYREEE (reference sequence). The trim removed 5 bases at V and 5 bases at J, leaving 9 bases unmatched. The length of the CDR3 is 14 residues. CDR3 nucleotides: TGTGCCAGCAGTTTTATCACAGGGGATTATGGCTACACCTTC. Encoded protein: CASSFITGDYGYTF.

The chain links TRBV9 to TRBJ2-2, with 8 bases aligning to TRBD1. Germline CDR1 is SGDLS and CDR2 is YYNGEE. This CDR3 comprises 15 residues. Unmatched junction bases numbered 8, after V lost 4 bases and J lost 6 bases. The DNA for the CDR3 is TGTGCCAGCAGCTCCCGGACAGGGTTCTCCGGGGAGCTGTTTTTT. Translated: CASSSRTGFSGELFF.

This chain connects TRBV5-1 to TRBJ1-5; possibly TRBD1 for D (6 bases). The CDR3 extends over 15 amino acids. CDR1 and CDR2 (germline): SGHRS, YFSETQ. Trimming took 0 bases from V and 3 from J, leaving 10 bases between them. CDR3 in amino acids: CASSLGEGDNQPQHF. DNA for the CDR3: TGCGCCAGCAGCTTGGGGGAGGGGGACAATCAGCCCCAGCATTTT.

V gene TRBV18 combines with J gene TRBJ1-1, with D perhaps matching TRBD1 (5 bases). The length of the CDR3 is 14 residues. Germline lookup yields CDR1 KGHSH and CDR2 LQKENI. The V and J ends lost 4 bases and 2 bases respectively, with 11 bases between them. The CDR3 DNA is TGTGCCAGCTCACTATTTGACAGCAACACTGAAGCTTTCTTT. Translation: CASSLFDSNTEAFF.

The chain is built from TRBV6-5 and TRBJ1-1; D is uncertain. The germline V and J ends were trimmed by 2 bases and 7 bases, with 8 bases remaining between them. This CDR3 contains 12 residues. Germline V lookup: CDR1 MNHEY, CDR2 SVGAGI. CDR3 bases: TGTGCCAGCAGTTACGCAGAGGGTGAAGCTTTCTTT. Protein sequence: CASSYAEGEAFF.

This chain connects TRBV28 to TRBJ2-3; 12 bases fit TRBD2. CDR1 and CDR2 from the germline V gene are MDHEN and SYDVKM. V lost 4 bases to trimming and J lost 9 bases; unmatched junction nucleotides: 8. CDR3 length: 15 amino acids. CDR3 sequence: CASSSRRLAGATQYF. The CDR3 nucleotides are TGTGCCAGCAGTTCCCGTCGACTAGCGGGAGCCACGCAGTATTTT.

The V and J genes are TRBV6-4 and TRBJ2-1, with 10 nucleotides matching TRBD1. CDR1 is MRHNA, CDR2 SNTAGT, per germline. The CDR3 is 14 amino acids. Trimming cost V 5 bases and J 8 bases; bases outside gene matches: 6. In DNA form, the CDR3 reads TGTGCCAGCAGTCCGACAGGGGGCATCGATGAGCAGTTCTTC. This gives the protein CASSPTGGIDEQFF.

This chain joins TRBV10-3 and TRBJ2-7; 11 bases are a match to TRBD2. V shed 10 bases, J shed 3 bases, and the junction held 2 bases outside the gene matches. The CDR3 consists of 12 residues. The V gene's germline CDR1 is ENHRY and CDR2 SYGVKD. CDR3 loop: CASGTSGYEQYF. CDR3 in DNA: TGTGCCAGCGGGACTAGCGGCTACGAGCAGTACTTC.

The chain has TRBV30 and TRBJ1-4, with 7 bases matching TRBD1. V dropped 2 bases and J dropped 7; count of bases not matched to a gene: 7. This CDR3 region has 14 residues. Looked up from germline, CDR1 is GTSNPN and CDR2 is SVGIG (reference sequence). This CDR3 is CAWSFTGAGEKLFF. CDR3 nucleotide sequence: TGTGCCTGGAGTTTCACAGGGGCGGGTGAAAAACTGTTTTTT.